This T cell receptor beta chain was sequenced for a study of regulatory T cells in long-lasting Graves disease. Arm-PCR of CDR3 regions with iRepertoire HTBI primers generated TCR beta libraries. Each CDR3 protein gets one entry after TCRdb re-called the multiplex PCR reads with MiXCR. The sample has around 400,000 distinct CDR3 sequences, 15% to 19% seen once. Time point noted: newly diagnosed GD, antithyroid drugs for less than 3 months. PBMC RNA was the source of the TCR library. In Xi'an, China, an endocrinology department was the source of patients. EDTA tubes were used for drawing around 9 milliliters of peripheral blood. The V end lost 4 bases, the J end lost 9 bases, and 19 bases lay between the germline ends. CDR3 length equals 14 residues. Germline V gene lookup returns CDR1 SNHLY and CDR2 FYNNEI. Note on this clonotype: Its antigen is not identified. This may stem from a read error, because a much larger clone lies one nucleotide away.

The study's findings and limits: Persistent Graves' patients had lower TCR diversity than newly diagnosed ones. More public clonotypes were shared by persistent patients (around 2,600) than by new patients (about 970).

Here the sequenced sample was peripheral blood mononuclear cells (PBMCs), taken at new diagnosis, from a patient treated with antithyroid drugs. The gene calls are TRBV2 and TRBJ2-7; D remains unclear. The clonotype comes from a female donor with Graves disease. Written as DNA, the CDR3 is TGTGCCAGCAGTGTGTTCGCCATTCTCCACGGGCAGTACTTC. This encodes CASSVFAILHGQYF.